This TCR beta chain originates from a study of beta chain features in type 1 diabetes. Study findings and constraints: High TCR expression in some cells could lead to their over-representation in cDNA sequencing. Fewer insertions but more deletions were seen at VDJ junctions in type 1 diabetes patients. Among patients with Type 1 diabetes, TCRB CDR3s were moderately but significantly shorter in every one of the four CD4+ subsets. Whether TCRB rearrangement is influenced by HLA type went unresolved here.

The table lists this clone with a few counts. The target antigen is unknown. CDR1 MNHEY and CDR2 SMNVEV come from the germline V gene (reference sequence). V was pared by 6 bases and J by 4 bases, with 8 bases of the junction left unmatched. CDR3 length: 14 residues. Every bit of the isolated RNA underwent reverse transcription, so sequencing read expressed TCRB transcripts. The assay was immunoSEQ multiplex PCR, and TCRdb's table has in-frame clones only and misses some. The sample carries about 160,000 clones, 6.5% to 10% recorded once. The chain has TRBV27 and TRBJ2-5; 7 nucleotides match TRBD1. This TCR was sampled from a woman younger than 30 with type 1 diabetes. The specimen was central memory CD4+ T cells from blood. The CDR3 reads CASSGNRGRETQYF. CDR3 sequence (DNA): TGTGCCAGCAGCGGGAACAGGGGCAGAGAGACCCAGTACTTC.